The next 30 T cell receptor beta chains were all read from a single sample in a study of blood T cell repertoires in COVID-19. This table comes from immunoSEQ multiplex PCR, and its TCRdb copy is limited to in-frame clones, with some not included. The sample lists 400,000 to 450,000 clones, less than 95% occurring once. Sequencing input: PBMCs or T cells enriched from blood (not recorded which). The receptors were gathered from a man younger than 30 who had recovered from COVID-19.

The V and J genes are TRBV3-1 (or the pseudogene TRBV3-2) and TRBJ2-5, with D perhaps TRBD2 (6 bases). The CDR3 runs 15 residues. The germline V and J ends were trimmed by 1 base and 1 base, with 10 bases remaining between them. The germline V gene has CDR1 LGHDT and CDR2 YNNKEL (reference sequence). This CDR3 reads CASSQVSAGQETQYF. As DNA, the CDR3 is TGTGCCAGCAGCCAAGTTTCAGCGGGCCAAGAGACCCAGTACTTC.

The chain combines TRBV11-2 with TRBJ1-1; D might be TRBD1 (6 bases). Trimming pared 6 bases from V and 10 bases from J, leaving 24 bases between. The germline CDR1 and CDR2 sequences are SGHAT and FQNNGV. The CDR3 is made up of 15 amino acids. This chain's CDR3 is CASRQVGRGFRGAFF. CDR3 DNA sequence: TGTGCCAGCAGGCAAGTGGGGAGGGGGTTCCGGGGAGCTTTCTTT.

The chain has TRBV19 and TRBJ2-7, with 10 bases matching TRBD1. V was clipped by 6 bases and J by 6 bases; unmatched bases: 11. In germline, CDR1 is LNHDA, CDR2 SQIVND (reference sequence). This CDR3 is 15 amino acids long. CDR3 in DNA: TGTGCCAGTAGCTGGGGACAGGGGACCTTCGGCGAGCAGTACTTC. Protein product: CASSWGQGTFGEQYF. Supplemented by reference TRBV19 and TRBJ2-7, the full variable domain reads DGGITQSPKYLFRKEGQNVTLSCEQNLNHDAMYWYRQDPGQGLRLIYYSQIVNDFQKGDIAEGYSVSREKKESFPLTVTSAQKNPTAFYLCASSWGQGTFGEQYFGPGTRLTVT.

The genes are TRBV30 and TRBJ1-5; 8 positions agree with TRBD1. The CDR3 sequence is 14 residues long. Germline V gene lookup returns CDR1 GTSNPN and CDR2 SVGIG (reference sequence). The J segment lost 5 bases and the V segment lost 3 bases, leaving 6 bases of the junction unmatched. The CDR3 DNA reads TGTGCCTGGAGGGAGGACAGGGATGATCAGCCCCAGCATTTT. It is translated as CAWREDRDDQPQHF. Together with reference TRBV30 and TRBJ1-5, the CDR3 gives the full variable domain: SQTIHQWPATLVQPVGSPLSLECTVEGTSNPNLYWYRQAAGRGLQLLFYSVGIGQISSEVPQNLSASRPQDRQFILSSKKLLLSDSGFYLCAWREDRDDQPQHFGDGTRLSIL.

The chain carries TRBV29-1 and TRBJ1-1; 8 bases agree with TRBD1. The junction had 9 bases not matched to a gene; V was cut back by 2 bases and J by 7 bases. Germline V gene lookup returns CDR1 SQVTM and CDR2 ANQGSEA. The CDR3 is made up of 14 amino acids. Here the CDR3 DNA reads TGCAGCGTTGAAATCGGACAGGGCCTAGGTGAAGCTTTCTTT. It encodes CSVEIGQGLGEAFF.

This chain joins TRBV7-8 and TRBJ1-2, with D uncertain. CDR1 and CDR2 from the germline V gene are SGHVS and FQNEAQ. V was trimmed by 4 bases and J by 0 bases, leaving 6 bases between them. The CDR3 totals 13 residues. CDR3 loop: CASSSTANYGYTF. The DNA for the CDR3 is TGTGCCAGCAGCTCCACAGCTAACTATGGCTACACCTTC.

This clone came up once. V is TRBV12-3 or TRBV12-4 and J is TRBJ1-4; D gene unclear. This CDR3 has 12 residues. The V gene lost 5 bases and the J gene lost 10 bases, with 11 bases spanning the gap. CDR3 coding DNA: TGTGCCAGCAGTGACGACGGAGGAAAACTGTTTTTT. Protein sequence: CASSDDGGKLFF.

The chain joins TRBV7-9 to TRBJ1-5; unclear D gene. CDR1 and CDR2 from the germline V gene are SEHNR and FQNEAQ (reference sequence). Between the trimmed V and J ends, which lost 5 bases and 6 bases, there was a span of 11 bases. The CDR3 extends over 13 amino acids. CDR3 sequence reads: CASSVWESQPQHF. In DNA form, the CDR3 reads TGTGCCAGCAGCGTATGGGAGAGTCAGCCCCAGCATTTT.

This clone was detected once. This CDR3 is CASRGKVNQPQHF. The CDR3 nucleotides are TGTGCCAGCCGCGGAAAGGTCAATCAGCCCCAGCATTTT. The V call is TRBV28, the J call TRBJ1-5; D not certain. Trimming shortened V by 8 bases and J by 3 bases, and 11 bases separated the two germline ends. CDR1 is MDHEN, CDR2 SYDVKM, per germline. The length of the CDR3 is 13 residues.

The V gene is TRBV24-1, the J gene TRBJ1-2, with 8 positions matching TRBD1. Germline V gives CDR1 KGHDR, CDR2 SFDVKD. The ends lost 3 bases at V and 9 bases at J; junction bases unmatched: 5. The CDR3 runs 13 residues. The DNA of the CDR3 is TGTGCCACCAGTGATGGGACAGGTCCGAGCTACACCTTC. This sequence encodes CATSDGTGPSYTF.

This rearrangement joins TRBV29-1 to TRBJ2-1; TRBD2 is a possible D gene (6 bases). The ends were cut back, 5 bases at V and 3 bases at J, with 14 bases in the middle. This CDR3 has 14 residues. The germline CDR1 and CDR2 sequences are SQVTM and ANQGSEA. The CDR3 sequence: CSVLRTTIYNEQFF. The CDR3 DNA follows: TGCAGCGTTCTTAGGACTACAATCTACAATGAGCAGTTCTTC.

The CDR3 is CASSLDTDRLNYGYTF. The CDR3 DNA sequence: TGTGCCAGCAGCTTAGATACGGACAGGCTTAACTATGGCTACACCTTC. The V and J genes are TRBV11-2 and TRBJ1-2, with 7 bases aligning to TRBD1. Germline values: CDR1 SGHAT, CDR2 FQNNGV. J gave up 1 base and V 0 bases, and 5 bases lay outside the gene matches. The CDR3 is 16 amino acids. Complete variable domain (other parts from reference TRBV11-2 and TRBJ1-2): EAGVAQSPRYKIIEKRQSVAFWCNPISGHATLYWYQQILGQGPKLLIQFQNNGVVDDSQLPKDRFSAERLKGVDSTLKIQPAKLEDSAVYLCASSLDTDRLNYGYTFGSGTRLTVV.

The V and J genes are TRBV10-1 and TRBJ1-1; D might be TRBD1 (5 bases). CDR1 is WNHNN, CDR2 SYGVQD, per germline (reference sequence). Trimming stripped 4 bases from V and 5 bases from J, with 17 bases between. The CDR3 runs 15 residues. The CDR3 sequence is CASSVGGESFTEAFF. The CDR3 coding sequence is TGCGCCAGCAGTGTTGGGGGGGAGTCGTTTACTGAAGCTTTCTTT.

The chain carries TRBV4-2 and TRBJ2-1, with 9 nucleotides matching TRBD2. The CDR3 length is 15 residues. Trimming cost V 5 bases and J 6 bases; bases outside gene matches: 8. Germline V gene data show CDR1 as LGHNA and CDR2 as YNFKEQ. This chain's CDR3 is CASSYYSGSGNEQFF. CDR3 in DNA: TGTGCCAGCAGCTATTATAGCGGGAGTGGCAATGAGCAGTTCTTC.

This chain links TRBV27 with TRBJ2-1; D call uncertain. V shed 3 bases and J shed 9 bases, with 6 bases lying between them. Germline CDR1 is MNHEY and CDR2 is SMNVEV (reference sequence). CDR3 length: 11 residues. The CDR3 nucleotides read TGTGCCAGCAGTTTTGGGCTTGAGCAGTTCTTC. This encodes CASSFGLEQFF.

This rearrangement joins TRBV27 to TRBJ1-6; the D is unclear. Trimming removed 1 base at V and 9 bases at J, with 10 bases between. Germline CDR1 MNHEY, CDR2 SMNVEV (reference sequence). This CDR3 has 14 amino acids. CDR3: CASSLLGIASPLHF. In DNA, the CDR3 is TGTGCCAGCAGTTTATTGGGCATCGCTTCACCCCTCCACTTT.

This chain links TRBV24-1 with TRBJ2-3; a weak D match, TRBD1 (6 bases). This CDR3 has 15 amino acids. V gave up 1 base and J gave up 3 bases, with 10 bases separating them. Germline V gene sequence: CDR1 KGHDR, CDR2 SFDVKD. CDR3 nucleotides: TGTGCCACCAGTGATTTCCGTCAGGGGACAGATACGCAGTATTTT. Translating gives CATSDFRQGTDTQYF.

J is TRBJ2-7 and V is TRBV28; the D is unclear. V was cut by 5 bases and J by 4 bases, with 6 bases left in between. The CDR3 totals 11 residues. Germline V gene sequence: CDR1 MDHEN, CDR2 SYDVKM. The CDR3 reads CASSPRYEQYF. The DNA of the CDR3 is TGTGCCAGCAGTCCTCGTTACGAGCAGTACTTC. Combining the CDR3 with reference TRBV28 and TRBJ2-7 gives the whole variable domain DVKVTQSSRYLVKRTGEKVFLECVQDMDHENMFWYRQDPGLGLRLIYFSYDVKMKEKGDIPEGYSVSREKKERFSLILESASTNQTSMYLCASSPRYEQYFGPGTRLTVT.

The V and J genes are TRBV4-1 and TRBJ1-4, with no clear D. This CDR3 region has 14 residues. V gave up 1 base and J gave up 5 bases, with 8 bases separating them. Germline V gives CDR1 MGHRA, CDR2 YSYEKL. CDR3 sequence reads: CASSQALLNEKLFF. For the CDR3, the DNA is TGCGCCAGCAGCCAAGCACTGCTAAATGAAAAACTGTTTTTT.

As to this clone: The junction shows a germline mismatch at one end, possibly a read error. V usage is TRBV7-9 and J usage is TRBJ1-4; possibly TRBD1 for D (6 bases). The CDR3 runs to 16 residues. The V gene's germline CDR1 is SEHNR and CDR2 FQNEAQ (reference sequence). The CDR3 coding sequence is TGTGCCAGCAGCCCTGACTGGTCAGGGGATAATGGAAAACTGTTTTTT. It codes for CASSPDWSGDNGKLFF. Drawing the rest from reference TRBV7-9 and TRBJ1-4, the complete variable domain is DTGVSQNPRHKITKRGQNVTFRCDPISEHNRLYWYRQTLGQGPEFLTYFQNEAQLEKSRLLSDRFSAERPKGSFSTLEIQRTEQGDSAMYLCASSPDWSGDNGKLFFGSGTQLSVL.

J is TRBJ1-4 and V is TRBV7-9; a possible D gene is TRBD1 (6 bases). Germline V lookup: CDR1 SEHNR, CDR2 FQNEAQ (reference sequence). Between the trimmed V and J ends, which lost 5 bases and 5 bases, there was a span of 24 bases. CDR3 size: 18 residues. The CDR3 bases are TGTGCCAGCAGCCCCGCTACAGGGCGGTTCCTAAGAAATGAAAAACTGTTTTTT. This translates into CASSPATGRFLRNEKLFF.

V usage is TRBV7-2 and J usage is TRBJ2-5; maybe TRBD2 (5 bases). With 5 bases removed from V and 5 bases from J, the gap between germline ends came to 18 bases. Germline assignment: CDR1 SGHTA and CDR2 FQGNSA. This CDR3 is built from 15 residues. CDR3 in amino acids: CASSLSRGSGETQYF. CDR3 nucleotides: TGTGCCAGCAGCCTATCCCGGGGATCGGGGGAGACCCAGTACTTC.

The chain combines TRBV2 with TRBJ2-3; a possible D gene is TRBD2 (6 bases). Per germline, CDR1 SNHLY and CDR2 FYNNEI. CDR3 length: 16 amino acids. Trimming took 9 bases from V and 1 from J, leaving 20 bases between them. CDR3 sequence reads: CASQVDGGIRTDTQYF. The CDR3 DNA follows: TGTGCCAGTCAAGTGGACGGGGGAATCCGCACAGATACGCAGTATTTT.

The chain carries TRBV12-3 or TRBV12-4 and TRBJ2-1; TRBD2 is a possible D gene (5 bases). V was shortened by 2 bases and J by 8 bases, with 10 bases between the two germline ends. This CDR3 region has 13 residues. CDR3 DNA: TGTGCCAGCAGTTTACGGGGTGGCTATGAGCAGTTCTTC. Translating it yields CASSLRGGYEQFF.

The V and J genes are TRBV7-9 and TRBJ2-3; possible D gene TRBD2, 5 bases. V was clipped by 3 bases and J by 0 bases, with 13 bases between them. The CDR3 is 16 residues long. Germline-derived CDR1 and CDR2 are SEHNR and FQNEAQ (reference sequence). The CDR3 reads CASSLSSSSSTDTQYF. In DNA, the CDR3 is TGTGCCAGCAGCTTGTCGTCTAGCTCTAGCACAGATACGCAGTATTTT.

This clone showed up just once. The V and J genes are TRBV9 and TRBJ1-6; 7 bases fit TRBD1. The CDR3 is 16 residues long. Looked up from germline, CDR1 is SGDLS and CDR2 is YYNGEE. The V gene end was trimmed by 0 bases and the J gene end by 5 bases; junction bases not matched to a gene: 5. CDR3 in amino acids: CASSVAGTENNSPLHF. DNA for the CDR3: TGTGCCAGCAGCGTAGCGGGGACAGAGAATAATTCACCCCTCCACTTT.

The chain carries TRBV7-9 and TRBJ1-4, with a weak D call TRBD1 (5 bases). The CDR3 is 14 amino acids. Trimming removed 5 bases at V and 5 bases at J, with 12 bases between. Germline CDR1 is SEHNR and CDR2 is FQNEAQ (reference sequence). The CDR3 here is CASSPRGFNEKLFF. The CDR3 DNA sequence: TGTGCCAGCAGCCCCCGGGGGTTCAATGAAAAACTGTTTTTT.

V usage is TRBV11-3 and J usage is TRBJ1-2, with 9 bases lining up with TRBD1. The CDR3 extends over 15 amino acids. V lost 5 bases, J lost 4 bases, and 8 bases stayed unmatched. Germline V CDR1 and CDR2: SGHNT, YENEEA. The CDR3: CASSPTLTGGYGYTF. In DNA form, the CDR3 reads TGTGCCAGCAGCCCAACCCTGACAGGGGGCTATGGCTACACCTTC. The full variable domain, rest sourced from reference TRBV11-3 and TRBJ1-2, is EAGVVQSPRYKIIEKKQPVAFWCNPISGHNTLYWYLQNLGQGPELLIRYENEEAVDDSQLPKDRFSAERLKGVDSTLKIQPAELGDSAVYLCASSPTLTGGYGYTFGSGTRLTVV.

The gene calls are TRBV2 and TRBJ2-5, with 8 positions matching TRBD2. This CDR3 has 14 residues. The junction had 7 bases not matched to a gene; V was cut back by 6 bases and J by 4 bases. CDR1 is SNHLY, CDR2 FYNNEI, per germline. The CDR3 protein is CASSGRGGLETQYF. As DNA, the CDR3 is TGTGCCAGCAGCGGACGGGGGGGCCTAGAGACCCAGTACTTC.

V usage is TRBV27 and J usage is TRBJ2-7; D unclear. V lost 4 bases and J lost 3, with 22 bases in between. The CDR3 spans 17 residues. Germline-derived CDR1 and CDR2 are MNHEY and SMNVEV (reference sequence). CDR3 in amino acids: CASSYFPPQDFYYEQYF. In DNA, the CDR3 is TGTGCCAGCAGTTATTTTCCGCCGCAAGACTTCTACTACGAGCAGTACTTC.